The entry that follows covers one T cell receptor (beta chain) sequence. This sample is part of a study of blood T cell repertoires in COVID-19. About the research overall: The United States, Italy and Spain were the sources of the acute and convalescent COVID-19 samples. From T cells, B-cell-depleted T cells, or PBMCs came the material, which was cDNA or gDNA.

Using immunoSEQ multiplex PCR, the repertoire was profiled, and TCRdb retains in-frame clones only, with some absent. The sample includes over 90,000 clones, about four fifths seen only once; the top ten take around 12%. This CDR3 has 14 residues. Germline assignment: CDR1 SEHNR and CDR2 FQNEAQ (reference sequence). Trimming took off 1 base at V and 7 bases at J, with 11 bases between the two ends. J is TRBJ2-1 and V is TRBV7-9; a possible D gene is TRBD1 (5 bases). Input material: peripheral blood. This clonotype originated in a human donor in a cohort sampled during active COVID-19. In DNA, the CDR3 is TGTGCCAGCAGCTTAGGACAGTACGGGAATGAGCAGTTCTTC. Translating it yields CASSLGQYGNEQFF.